This T cell receptor beta chain comes out of a study of shared clonotypes between healthy human individuals. TCRdb's table, derived via immunoSEQ multiplex PCR, lists solely in-frame clones and lacks some. This sample has about 1.9 million clones; around 95% occur once, and the top ten carry 1.5% to 2%. Cells designated naive CD8 were CD45RO-negative and were positively selected for CCR7, with terminally differentiated effector memory CD45RA+ cells excluded. The germline V gene encodes CDR1 SEHNR and CDR2 FQNEAQ (reference sequence). The V gene lost 6 bases and the J gene lost 4 bases, with 8 bases spanning the gap. The CDR3 loop spans 12 amino acids.

The sample comprised naive CD8+ T cells from PBMCs. The sequence was obtained from a man younger than 35 in good health. Some clones in this sample may be carry-over from other donors' samples. V usage is TRBV7-9 and J usage is TRBJ2-3, with D uncertain. The CDR3 here is CASSFDPDTQYF. In DNA form, the CDR3 reads TGTGCCAGCAGTTTTGACCCAGATACGCAGTATTTT.